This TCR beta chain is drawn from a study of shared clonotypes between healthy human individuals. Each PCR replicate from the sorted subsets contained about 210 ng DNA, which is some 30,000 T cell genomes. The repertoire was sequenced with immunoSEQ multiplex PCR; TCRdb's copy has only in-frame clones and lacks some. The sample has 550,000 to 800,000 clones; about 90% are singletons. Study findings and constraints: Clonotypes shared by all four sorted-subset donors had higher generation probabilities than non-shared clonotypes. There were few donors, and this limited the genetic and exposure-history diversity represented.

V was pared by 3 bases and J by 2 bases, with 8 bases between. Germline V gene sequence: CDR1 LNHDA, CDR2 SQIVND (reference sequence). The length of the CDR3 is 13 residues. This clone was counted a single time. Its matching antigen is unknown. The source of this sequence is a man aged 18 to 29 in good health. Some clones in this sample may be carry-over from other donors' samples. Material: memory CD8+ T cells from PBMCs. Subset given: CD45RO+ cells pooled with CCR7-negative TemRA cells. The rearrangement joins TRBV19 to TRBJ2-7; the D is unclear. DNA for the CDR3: TGTGCCAGTAGTATGTTGGCAGCCTACGAGCAGTACTTC. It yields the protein CASSMLAAYEQYF.